The 20 T cell receptor beta chains below all came from one sample that was sequenced in a study of early T cells in non-severe SARS-CoV-2 infection. TCRdb itself ran the 5' RACE reads through MiXCR, one entry per CDR3 protein. The sample has approximately 28,000 distinct CDR3 sequences, about 4.3% seen once. Sequences were derived from whole blood, sampled at baseline. The receptor source for this set is an adult who was a healthcare worker with PCR-confirmed SARS-CoV-2 infection or an uninfected control (not recorded which).

This clonotype was recorded many times. The chain has TRBV12-3 or TRBV12-4 and TRBJ2-7; no definite D call. Trimming cost V 2 bases and J 5 bases, with 13 bases left between them. The length of the CDR3 is 14 residues. The CDR3 DNA sequence: TGTGCCAGCAGTTTACGAGCGTACGCTGACGAGCAGTACTTC. Translated, it gives CASSLRAYADEQYF.

V and J are TRBV24-1 and TRBJ2-2; D possibly corresponds to TRBD1 (5 bases). Trimming took off 4 bases at V and 6 bases at J, with 8 bases between the two ends. The germline CDR1 and CDR2 sequences are KGHDR and SFDVKD. The CDR3 contains 13 residues. The DNA for the CDR3 is TGTGCCACCAGTGACAGGGTTCCCGGGGAGCTGTTTTTT. This encodes CATSDRVPGELFF.

The CDR3 nucleotides read TGTGCCTGGAGTGTACTAGCGGGAAGGGGCGAGCAGTACTTC. Translation gives CAWSVLAGRGEQYF. The V gene is TRBV30, the J gene TRBJ2-7; TRBD2 matches at 10 bases. Germline CDR1 is GTSNPN and CDR2 is SVGIG (reference sequence). V shed 0 bases and J 6 bases; nucleotides not matched to a gene: 5. CDR3 size: 14 residues. Complete variable domain (other parts from reference TRBV30 and TRBJ2-7): SQTIHQWPATLVQPVGSPLSLECTVEGTSNPNLYWYRQAAGRGLQLLFYSVGIGQISSEVPQNLSASRPQDRQFILSSKKLLLSDSGFYLCAWSVLAGRGEQYFGPGTRLTVT.

This clonotype was seen at least ten times. V gene TRBV7-8 combines with J gene TRBJ2-1, with D perhaps matching TRBD1 (6 bases). V was pared by 5 bases and J by 0 bases, with 14 bases between. CDR1 is SGHVS, CDR2 FQNEAQ, per germline. This CDR3 spans 16 amino acids. The CDR3: CASSIGTLSSYNEQFF. The CDR3 DNA reads as TGTGCCAGCAGCATCGGGACACTGAGCTCCTACAATGAGCAGTTCTTC.

This clonotype turned up a few times. The chain has TRBV12-3 or TRBV12-4 and TRBJ1-5; D gene ambiguous. V lost 5 bases, J lost 5 bases, and 10 bases lay in between. CDR3 length equals 13 residues. The CDR3 loop is CASSPALDQPQHF. CDR3 nucleotide sequence: TGTGCCAGCAGTCCAGCCTTAGATCAGCCCCAGCATTTT.

This clonotype was seen at least ten times. The rearrangement joins TRBV7-9 to TRBJ1-3, with 7 positions matching TRBD1. V was clipped by 0 bases and J by 0 bases; unmatched bases: 2. CDR1 is SEHNR, CDR2 FQNEAQ, per germline (reference sequence). The CDR3 runs to 16 residues. Here the CDR3 reads CASSLAGQSSGNTIYF. In nucleotides, the CDR3 is TGTGCCAGCAGCTTAGCGGGACAGAGCTCTGGAAACACCATATATTTT.

The chain joins TRBV7-2 to TRBJ2-3, with D uncertain. Trimming left V 7 bases short and J 2 bases short, with 13 bases between. Germline V gives CDR1 SGHTA, CDR2 FQGNSA. The CDR3 totals 14 residues. The chain's CDR3 is CASNHNALTDTQYF. For the CDR3, the DNA is TGTGCCAGCAACCATAATGCCCTCACAGATACGCAGTATTTT.

This clonotype appeared many times. This chain joins TRBV3-1 and TRBJ2-7; no firm D call. Germline V gene data show CDR1 as LGHDT and CDR2 as YNNKEL (reference sequence). The ends were cut back, 3 bases at V and 4 bases at J, with 13 bases in the middle. This CDR3 is 14 amino acids long. The CDR3: CASSQQVGVYEQYF. For the CDR3, the DNA is TGTGCCAGCAGCCAGCAGGTTGGCGTTTACGAGCAGTACTTC.

This clonotype was counted ten times or more. The rearrangement uses TRBV20-1 and TRBJ2-5; 7 bases match TRBD1. This CDR3 region has 13 residues. V lost 5 bases, J lost 5 bases, and 8 bases stayed unmatched. Germline V CDR1 and CDR2: DFQATT, SNEGSKA (reference sequence). The chain's CDR3 is CSALTGPPETQYF. The CDR3 DNA reads TGCAGTGCTTTGACAGGGCCGCCGGAGACCCAGTACTTC.

This clonotype was seen repeatedly, ten times or more. The V and J genes are TRBV7-9 and TRBJ2-7, with D possibly being TRBD1 (6 bases). Looked up from germline, CDR1 is SEHNR and CDR2 is FQNEAQ (reference sequence). V lost 5 bases, J lost 2 bases, and 13 bases lay in between. This CDR3 contains 14 residues. This CDR3 is CASSQGPGAYEQYF. CDR3 nucleotide sequence: TGTGCCAGCAGCCAGGGGCCAGGGGCCTACGAGCAGTACTTC.

The table lists this clonotype with a few counts. The V call is TRBV6-5, the J call TRBJ2-7, with a possible D match to TRBD1 (6 bases). V was clipped by 8 bases and J by 0 bases, with 14 bases between them. Looked up from germline, CDR1 is MNHEY and CDR2 is SVGAGI. There are 14 residues in the CDR3. Here the CDR3 reads CASGSTGSSYEQYF. The CDR3 DNA follows: TGTGCCAGCGGGAGTACAGGGAGCTCCTACGAGCAGTACTTC.

At least ten counts were recorded for this clonotype. The chain links TRBV12-3 or TRBV12-4 to TRBJ2-1, with D possibly being TRBD1 (5 bases). The CDR3 spans 15 residues. Trimming stripped 7 bases from V and 6 bases from J, with 19 bases between. Here the CDR3 reads CASTLRGYGANEQFF. CDR3 nucleotides: TGTGCCAGCACCTTAAGGGGATATGGGGCCAATGAGCAGTTCTTC.

This clonotype appeared many times. This sequence joins TRBV29-1 and TRBJ2-1, with TRBD1 matching 8 bases. Losses at the gene ends were 8 bases for V and 6 bases for J; bases not matched to a gene: 6. Germline lookup yields CDR1 SQVTM and CDR2 ANQGSEA. The CDR3 is 12 residues long. The CDR3, as DNA: TGCAGCTCACACAGGGGGAGCAATGAGCAGTTCTTC. It codes for CSSHRGSNEQFF.

This clonotype was counted at least ten times. The rearrangement uses TRBV7-3 and TRBJ2-1, with 8 bases fitting TRBD2. The CDR3 spans 17 residues. Unmatched junction bases numbered 14, after V lost 2 bases and J lost 8 bases. The V gene's germline CDR1 is SGHTA and CDR2 FQGTGA. In DNA, the CDR3 is TGTGCCAGCAGCTTATCGGGAGCGGGAGATCCGGGGTATGAGCAGTTCTTC. It translates to CASSLSGAGDPGYEQFF. Full variable domain (remainder filled in from reference TRBV7-3 and TRBJ2-1): GAGVSQTPSNKVTEKGKYVELRCDPISGHTALYWYRQSLGQGPEFLIYFQGTGAADDSGLPNDRFFAVRPEGSVSTLKIQRTERGDSAVYLCASSLSGAGDPGYEQFFGPGTRLTVL.

Regarding this clonotype: A single base separates this from a much larger clone, so it may be a read error. The rearrangement links TRBV7-3 to TRBJ2-3; D gene unclear. The germline V gene encodes CDR1 SGHTA and CDR2 FQGTGA. The CDR3 sequence is 12 residues long. The CDR3 DNA sequence: TGTGCCAGCAGCTCCTCCACAGATATGCAGTATTTT. This encodes CASSSSTDMQYF.

This clonotype came up many times. The chain carries TRBV7-2 and TRBJ1-1; D might be TRBD1 (6 bases). V gave up 3 bases and J gave up 1 base, with 9 bases separating them. CDR3 length equals 14 residues. Looked up from germline, CDR1 is SGHTA and CDR2 is FQGNSA. In nucleotides, the CDR3 is TGTGCCAGCAGCTTCGGACAGCCGAACACTGAAGCTTTCTTT. Translated: CASSFGQPNTEAFF.

The rearrangement joins TRBV6-5 to TRBJ2-6; 7 bases are a match to TRBD2. CDR1 is MNHEY and CDR2 is SVGAGI in the germline V gene. V shed 2 bases, J shed 6 bases, and the junction held 4 bases outside the gene matches. The CDR3 is 15 residues long. CDR3 coding DNA: TGTGCCAGCAGTTACGGGGGGGAGGTGGCCAACGTCCTGACTTTC. Its protein product is CASSYGGEVANVLTF.

This clonotype was picked up one time. A much larger clone lies one base from this, so it may be a read error. V usage is TRBV10-1 and J usage is TRBJ2-7; 7 bases fit TRBD1. Germline loops: CDR1 WNHNN, CDR2 SYGVQD (reference sequence). The CDR3 extends over 13 amino acids. CDR3 in amino acids: CTSSLRQGYEQYF. The DNA of the CDR3 is TGCACCAGCAGCCTCAGACAGGGCTACGAGCAGTACTTC.

This clonotype was seen many times. This rearrangement joins TRBV5-5 to TRBJ2-1, with a tentative D call TRBD1 (6 bases). CDR1 is SGHKS, CDR2 YYEKEE, per germline (reference sequence). CDR3 length: 16 residues. Trimming took 0 bases from V and 0 from J, leaving 10 bases between them. The DNA of the CDR3 is TGTGCCAGCAGCTTGGCAGGGGTCCGCTCCTACAATGAGCAGTTCTTC. It is translated as CASSLAGVRSYNEQFF. Based on the CDR3 plus reference TRBV5-5 and TRBJ2-1, the full variable domain is DAGVTQSPTHLIKTRGQQVTLRCSPISGHKSVSWYQQVLGQGPQFIFQYYEKEERGRGNFPDRFSARQFPNYSSELNVNALLLGDSALYLCASSLAGVRSYNEQFFGPGTRLTVL.

Ten or more counts support this clonotype. The gene calls are TRBV11-3 and TRBJ2-1; D possibly corresponds to TRBD1 (6 bases). This CDR3 contains 14 residues. CDR1 SGHNT and CDR2 YENEEA come from the germline V gene. Trimming pared 7 bases from V and 1 base from J, leaving 11 bases between. The CDR3 DNA sequence: TGTGCCAGCACCCTAGGGGGTTCCTACAATGAGCAGTTCTTC. Its translation is CASTLGGSYNEQFF.